Given below is one T cell receptor (beta chain) in context. Its target is unknown. The sample comes from a study of T cells in localized non-small cell lung cancer. Study conclusions and caveats: Adjacent uninvolved lung tissue had the highest T cell clonality, exceeding tumor. Adjacent lung was found to contain a median about 50 of the top 100 tumor clones. Since sequencing was restricted to only one region of the tumor, intratumor heterogeneity remains a possibility.

The table came from immunoSEQ multiplex PCR; TCRdb's copy has only in-frame clones and leaves some out. The sample comprises around 100,000 clones, approximately 90% of which are singletons, and approximately 15% rests with the top ten. Trimming shortened V by 2 bases and J by 7 bases, and 15 bases separated the two germline ends. The CDR3 runs 16 residues. Germline V gene sequence: CDR1 MGHRA, CDR2 YSYEKL. Source: peripheral blood, taken before any cancer treatment. The V call is TRBV4-1, the J call TRBJ1-6; D is ambiguous. This receptor was taken from a man between 40 and 70 years old with stage I squamous cell lung carcinoma. CDR3 nucleotide sequence: TGCGCCAGCAGCCAATTTAGCACGGCCCCGAATTCACCCCTCCACTTT. Translating it yields CASSQFSTAPNSPLHF.